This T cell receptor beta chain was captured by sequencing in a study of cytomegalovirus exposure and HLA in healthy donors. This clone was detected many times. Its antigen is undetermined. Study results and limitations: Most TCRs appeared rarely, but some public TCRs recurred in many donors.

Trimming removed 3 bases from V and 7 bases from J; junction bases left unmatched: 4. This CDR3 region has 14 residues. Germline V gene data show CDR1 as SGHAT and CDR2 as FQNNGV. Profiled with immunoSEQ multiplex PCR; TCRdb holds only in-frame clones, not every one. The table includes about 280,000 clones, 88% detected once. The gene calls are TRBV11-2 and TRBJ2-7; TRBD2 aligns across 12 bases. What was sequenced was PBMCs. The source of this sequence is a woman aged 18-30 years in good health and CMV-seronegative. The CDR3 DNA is TGTGCCAGCAGCTTGATCGGACTAGCGGGAGAGCAGTACTTC. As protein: CASSLIGLAGEQYF.